This TCR beta chain was found in a study of blood T cell repertoires in COVID-19. The CDR3 totals 15 residues. V lost 7 bases to trimming and J lost 4 bases; unmatched junction nucleotides: 9. Germline values: CDR1 MNHEY, CDR2 SMNVEV (reference sequence). Per the study methods: Scientists estimated how many nucleated cells there were by amplifying reference gene primers. Data came from immunoSEQ multiplex PCR; TCRdb stores just in-frame clones and leaves some out. That table gives V, J and clone size, and the DNA gave D and trimming. The sample includes under 150,000 clones, approximately 90% of them seen just once.

The specimen was peripheral blood. The sequence came from a human donor with active COVID-19. The donor label of this sample is uncertain. The rearrangement joins TRBV27 to TRBJ2-3, with 9 bases fitting TRBD2. CDR3 region: CASTPSGGLADTQYF. As DNA, the CDR3 is TGTGCCAGCACACCAAGCGGGGGGCTAGCAGATACGCAGTATTTT.